This TCR beta chain was captured by sequencing in a study of identical twins (dated by TCRdb to the mid-2010s). For context, the study as a whole: TCR alpha and beta repertoires from monozygotic twins, unrelated adults of various ages and cord blood were deep-sequenced to test whether fetal clonotypes persist. To rule out contamination, the twin experiments were replicated at different times with different library preparation protocols.

Libraries were constructed by 5' RACE. The run used an Illumina HiSeq 2000. A universal primer binding site was introduced by template switching, and a unique molecular identifier was present in the final cDNA, enabling accurate counting of TCR cDNA molecules. Specific primers in the conserved constant-segment region were used to synthesize first-strand cDNA for the TCR alpha and beta chains. Each cDNA library was double barcoded, with a SMART-Mk sample barcode plus Illumina barcodes, to control for contamination. TruSeq adapter sequences, together with Illumina sample barcodes, were added in two successive PCR steps. TCR alpha and beta cDNA libraries were sequenced on the Illumina HiSeq platform with custom primers. As for the original processing: Unique molecular identifiers were extracted from raw reads with MiGEC, and CDR3 positions were determined with MiXCR. Recombination models were inferred per individual with the repgenHMM and IGoR tools using an EM algorithm. The analysis of shared clonotypes was done with the tcR package in R, with sharing normalized by the product of cloneset sizes. To study raw recombination free of thymic and clonal selection effects, out-of-frame nonproductive sequences were analyzed. TCRdb applied fastp at Q25 and MiXCR to the public reads, then kept only in-frame beta chains. Each record represents a unique CDR3 protein, reported with the most common genes and DNA among its rows. V and J calls and clone size were set by TCRdb, not the authors. The sample table holds approximately 230,000 distinct CDR3 sequences, of which over 11% were seen once. 7% to 9% of the sample goes to the ten largest clones.

This clonotype was seen a few times. The target of this receptor is not known. No much larger clone is present one base from it, and per-base qualities are unavailable. Every donor in the study was a healthy Caucasian. Miltenyi CD45RO+ enrichment and human naive T-cell isolation kits were used to isolate memory (CD45RO+) and naive T cells from PBMC. What the authors observed across the whole study: Zero-insertion analyses could be partly confounded by invariant T cells such as MAIT and iNKT, although diverse VJ usage argued against such confounding for most clonotypes. Abundant cord blood beta clonotypes carried fewer insertions; young adult naive repertoires showed a weaker similar trend, while memory repertoires showed none. Compared with coincidental sharing between unrelated individuals, out-of-frame TCR alpha sequences shared between twins showed an excess of sequences with low generation probability. A weaker excess of twin sharing was found in beta out-of-frame sequences because the signal-to-noise ratio was lowered by fewer shared sequences. Recombination models systematically underestimated out-of-frame TCR alpha sharing in monozygotic twins but agreed with sharing between unrelated individuals. Because the same donors could not be followed over many years, the conclusions depended on cross-sectional statistical analysis.

This clonotype was sampled from a woman aged 18-35 years in good health. The sample taken for sequencing was memory (CD45RO+) T cells sorted from blood. The sample's cell subset or site label, decoded: CD45RO+ enriched T cells.

The nucleotides read TGCAGTGCTAGAGACCTTAGCGGGAGACTTGAAGATACGCAGTATTTT. Its translation reads: CSARDLSGRLEDTQYF. The V and J genes are TRBV20-1 and TRBJ2-3, and TRBD2 matches 9 of the central bases. Including cysteine and phenylalanine, the CDR3 has 16 amino acids. The read is trimmed to its CDR3 DNA, 48 bases read in frame from base 1. The germline V gene encodes CDR1 DFQATT and CDR2 SNEGSKA (reference sequence). Trimming takes 0 bases off V and 5 bases off J; junction bases not matched to a gene: 9.